This T cell receptor (beta chain) appears in the sequencing data of a study of cytomegalovirus exposure and HLA in healthy donors. PCR was performed using 60 Vbeta and 13 Jbeta primers. The data were produced by immunoSEQ multiplex PCR, yet TCRdb's version contains in-frame clones alone and is incomplete. The profile covers approximately 220,000 clones, with less than 85% appearing a single time and about 0.23% taken by the ten largest. Germline V gene data show CDR1 as LGHNT and CDR2 as FRNRAP. The CDR3 totals 15 residues. J was trimmed by 3 bases and V by 6 bases; bases with no gene match: 8. The chain employs TRBV12-5 and TRBJ2-3, with TRBD1 matching 8 bases. Sequencing input: PBMCs. This clonotype was sampled from a girl aged 2-9 years in good health and CMV-seronegative. CDR3 nucleotides: TGTGCTAGTGGACGGACAGGGTGGGAGACAGATACGCAGTATTTT. Amino acid sequence: CASGRTGWETDTQYF.